The 18 T cell receptor beta chains reported below all come from one sample, sequenced in a study of blood T cell repertoires in COVID-19. Repertoires were generated with immunoSEQ multiplex PCR, while TCRdb's copy carries only in-frame clones and drops some. The sample has 150,000 to 200,000 clones; less than 90% are singletons. The sequenced material came from peripheral blood. These receptor sequences come from a woman aged 60-70 years with COVID-19, enrolled during active disease.

The chain joins TRBV30 to TRBJ1-1, with no clear D. The CDR3 totals 15 residues. CDR1 GTSNPN and CDR2 SVGIG come from the germline V gene (reference sequence). V lost 0 bases and J lost 4, with 15 bases in between. The CDR3 is CAWSVPKTLGTEAFF. CDR3 sequence (DNA): TGTGCCTGGAGTGTACCGAAGACTCTCGGCACTGAAGCTTTCTTT.

This chain joins TRBV11-2 and TRBJ2-1; 7 positions agree with TRBD2. V lost 4 bases to trimming and J lost 5 bases; unmatched junction nucleotides: 14. Germline loops: CDR1 SGHAT, CDR2 FQNNGV. This CDR3 is 17 amino acids long. In nucleotides, the CDR3 is TGTGCCAGCAGCTCCTCAAGGGTTGGGCGGGGGAACAATGAGCAGTTCTTC. Translating gives CASSSSRVGRGNNEQFF.

V usage is TRBV7-8 and J usage is TRBJ2-7, with 10 bases that match TRBD1. The germline V gene has CDR1 SGHVS and CDR2 FQNEAQ. V lost 4 bases, J lost 4 bases, and 7 bases stayed unmatched. The CDR3 consists of 15 residues. CDR3: CASSYQGQGPYEQYF. CDR3 nucleotide sequence: TGTGCCAGCAGCTACCAGGGACAGGGGCCATACGAGCAGTACTTC. Full variable domain (remainder filled in from reference TRBV7-8 and TRBJ2-7): GAGVSQSPRYKVAKRGQDVALRCDPISGHVSLFWYQQALGQGPEFLTYFQNEAQLDKSGLPSDRFFAERPEGSVSTLKIQRTQQEDSAVYLCASSYQGQGPYEQYFGPGTRLTVT.

This sequence joins TRBV5-1 and TRBJ2-3, with TRBD2 matching over 13 bases. The CDR3 length is 17 residues. Trimming took 4 bases from V and 0 from J; bases not matched to a gene: 5. CDR1 and CDR2 (germline): SGHRS, YFSETQ. CDR3 amino acids: CASSPGLAGLSTDTQYF. The CDR3 DNA reads as TGCGCCAGCAGCCCGGGACTAGCGGGGCTTAGCACAGATACGCAGTATTTT.

V and J are TRBV7-8 and TRBJ2-7; 7 nucleotides line up with TRBD1. The CDR3 extends over 14 amino acids. V gave up 1 base and J gave up 4 bases; unmatched junction bases: 4. Germline V gene data show CDR1 as SGHVS and CDR2 as FQNEAQ. The CDR3 region is CASSLVAGGYEQYF. The DNA for the CDR3 is TGTGCCAGCAGCTTAGTGGCAGGGGGATACGAGCAGTACTTC. Full variable domain (missing parts from reference TRBV7-8 and TRBJ2-7): GAGVSQSPRYKVAKRGQDVALRCDPISGHVSLFWYQQALGQGPEFLTYFQNEAQLDKSGLPSDRFFAERPEGSVSTLKIQRTQQEDSAVYLCASSLVAGGYEQYFGPGTRLTVT.

The rearrangement uses TRBV7-9 and TRBJ1-1; 7 bases align to TRBD1. CDR1 and CDR2 from the germline V gene are SEHNR and FQNEAQ (reference sequence). The ends lost 5 bases at V and 4 bases at J; junction bases unmatched: 10. There are 15 residues in the CDR3. As DNA, the CDR3 is TGTGCCAGCAGCGCGACAGGGCCGTTCGGCACTGAAGCTTTCTTT. Translating it yields CASSATGPFGTEAFF.

The rearrangement links TRBV6-6 to TRBJ1-2; tentatively, D is TRBD1 (5 bases). The CDR3 length is 15 residues. The germline V gene has CDR1 MNHNY and CDR2 SVGAGI (reference sequence). Trimming stripped 6 bases from V and 0 bases from J, with 14 bases between. The CDR3 spells CASSPDSHPNYGYTF. CDR3 in DNA: TGTGCCAGCAGCCCCGACAGCCATCCTAACTATGGCTACACCTTC.

Concerning this clone itself: The same CDR3 arises from other DNA sequences in this sample as well. V and J are TRBV19 and TRBJ1-6, with D hard to call. Germline CDR1 is LNHDA and CDR2 is SQIVND (reference sequence). The ends were cut back, 3 bases at V and 10 bases at J, with 7 bases in the middle. The CDR3 is 12 amino acids. CDR3 DNA sequence: TGTGCCAGTAGTATCGGCGGGTCACCCCTCCACTTT. Amino acid sequence: CASSIGGSPLHF.

The rearrangement links TRBV7-2 to TRBJ1-1, with D possibly matching TRBD1 (6 bases). Germline assignment: CDR1 SGHTA and CDR2 FQGNSA. The CDR3 consists of 14 residues. The V end was cut by 7 bases, the J end by 0 bases, with 12 bases between. As DNA, the CDR3 is TGTGCCAGCAACCCGGGACATTTGAACACTGAAGCTTTCTTT. Translating gives CASNPGHLNTEAFF.

This clone was picked up one time. The chain carries TRBV5-1 and TRBJ1-4; 8 bases are a match to TRBD1. J gave up 5 bases and V 5 bases, and 5 bases lay outside the gene matches. The germline V gene encodes CDR1 SGHRS and CDR2 YFSETQ. There are 14 residues in the CDR3. The CDR3 DNA is TGCGCCAGCAGATCGGACAGGGCAAATGAAAAACTGTTTTTT. It translates to CASRSDRANEKLFF.

This sequence joins TRBV19 and TRBJ1-1; D perhaps matches TRBD1 (5 bases). The V gene lost 11 bases and the J gene lost 5 bases, with 12 bases spanning the gap. Germline values: CDR1 LNHDA, CDR2 SQIVND (reference sequence). The CDR3 loop spans 11 amino acids. CDR3 in amino acids: CALGGDTEAFF. The CDR3 coding sequence is TGTGCCTTAGGAGGGGATACTGAAGCTTTCTTT.

This clone has ten or more counts. The rearrangement uses TRBV6-5 and TRBJ2-1, with TRBD2 matching 11 bases. The germline V gene encodes CDR1 MNHEY and CDR2 SVGAGI. V gave up 6 bases and J gave up 4 bases; unmatched junction bases: 5. The length of the CDR3 is 15 residues. The DNA of the CDR3 is TGTGCCAGCAGGTCGACTAGCGGGAAATACAATGAGCAGTTCTTC. Translation gives CASRSTSGKYNEQFF.

This chain uses TRBV27 with TRBJ2-7, with 12 nucleotides matching TRBD1. V lost 5 bases to trimming and J lost 6 bases; unmatched junction nucleotides: 8. This CDR3 comprises 15 residues. Germline CDR1 MNHEY, CDR2 SMNVEV (reference sequence). CDR3 amino acids: CASSVPRDRGLEQYF. CDR3 coding DNA: TGTGCCAGCAGTGTCCCACGGGACAGGGGGCTCGAGCAGTACTTC.

This clone was recorded a few times. The chain recombines TRBV29-1 with TRBJ2-2, with TRBD2 as a possible D gene (5 bases). Trimming took off 6 bases at V and 1 base at J, with 12 bases between the two ends. There are 14 residues in the CDR3. Germline V CDR1 and CDR2: SQVTM, ANQGSEA. The CDR3 coding sequence is TGCAGCGTCCAACTAGTAGTGAACACCGGGGAGCTGTTTTTT. Its translation is CSVQLVVNTGELFF.

This chain links TRBV7-9 with TRBJ2-7; TRBD2 aligns across 11 bases. The CDR3 is 17 residues long. With 4 bases clipped from V and 0 bases from J, the junction kept 8 bases outside the gene matches. From germline, CDR1 is SEHNR and CDR2 FQNEAQ (reference sequence). The CDR3 reads CASSSPRLAGHSYEQYF. DNA for the CDR3: TGTGCCAGCAGCTCACCACGACTAGCGGGGCACTCCTACGAGCAGTACTTC. Looking up the rest from reference TRBV7-9 and TRBJ2-7 gives the full variable domain: DTGVSQNPRHKITKRGQNVTFRCDPISEHNRLYWYRQTLGQGPEFLTYFQNEAQLEKSRLLSDRFSAERPKGSFSTLEIQRTEQGDSAMYLCASSSPRLAGHSYEQYFGPGTRLTVT.

V and J are TRBV7-9 and TRBJ2-2; TRBD2 matches 9 bases. The germline CDR1 and CDR2 sequences are SEHNR and FQNEAQ (reference sequence). V lost 5 bases to trimming and J lost 3 bases; unmatched junction nucleotides: 13. CDR3 length: 18 residues. The CDR3 DNA reads as TGTGCCAGCAGCCCCAGACCTCTAGCGGGATTCCACACCGGGGAGCTGTTTTTT. Its translation is CASSPRPLAGFHTGELFF.

The chain is built from TRBV19 and TRBJ2-2, with no clear D. The V end lost 2 bases, the J end lost 3 bases, and 7 bases lay between the germline ends. There are 14 residues in the CDR3. Germline V lookup: CDR1 LNHDA, CDR2 SQIVND (reference sequence). CDR3 in amino acids: CASSILSDTGELFF. CDR3 coding DNA: TGTGCCAGTAGTATACTCAGTGACACCGGGGAGCTGTTTTTT.

The V and J genes are TRBV28 and TRBJ1-1; 7 bases match TRBD1. V shed 6 bases and J 4 bases; nucleotides not matched to a gene: 11. Germline V CDR1 and CDR2: MDHEN, SYDVKM. CDR3 length equals 15 residues. The CDR3 DNA reads TGTGCCAGCAGGCCACCTACGACAGGGCTCACTGAAGCTTTCTTT. Translation gives CASRPPTTGLTEAFF.